The following is a T cell receptor beta chain sequence with its context. This clone was counted a few times. Its cognate antigen has yet to be identified. There are no base qualities to consult, and no much larger clone falls within one base. This specimen belongs to a study of blood T cell repertoires in COVID-19 (dated by TCRdb to the early 2020s). Study-wide context: Samples covering the acute and convalescent phases of COVID-19 were provided by collaborators in the United States, Italy and Spain. Nearly every sample came with metadata listing a de-identified subject ID, COVID-19 status, age in years and sex. Samples came from the ongoing ImmuneRACE study (first 160 participants) plus 1,254 subjects from 6 global collaborators. A freely available public database, intended as a resource for researchers studying the immune response to SARS-CoV-2, is where the repertoires were released. Where available, HLA class I and class II types were obtained from metadata supplied by the sample provider rather than from assay-based typing. The prospective study material was composed of cDNA or gDNA derived from T cells, B-cell-depleted T cells, or PBMCs. The dataset comprised deeply sampled blood TCRbeta repertoires from subjects exposed to, actively infected with, or recovered from COVID-19.

Paper-wide results and their limitations: Clinical and demographic metadata were provided uncurated, with the amount varying by source and participant.

The CDR1 and CDR2 encoded by the germline V gene (reference sequence) are LNHNV and YYDKDF. The CDR3 holds 14 amino acids from the cysteine to the phenylalanine. Only CDR3 DNA is held: 42 bases, read in frame from base 1. At the junction V is shortened by 4 bases and J by 4 bases; bases outside the gene matches: 7. TCRbeta CDR3 regions were amplified from genomic DNA by means of the immunoSEQ Assay, a bias-controlled multiplex PCR. On the study's bioinformatics: Within the assay, amplification of reference gene primers was used to estimate how many nucleated cells each sample contained. To quantify the absolute abundance of each unique TCRbeta CDR3 rearrangement, sequence reads were collapsed and filtered. Productive Simpson clonality was computed per sample as the square root of Simpson's diversity index over productive rearrangements. Entries here come from immuneACCESS through TCRdb and include only in-frame sequences with V and J called. Some clones fail to appear in such tables; in the studies checked, an unresolved V gene covers under half of the shortfall, and the cause of the remainder is unknown. The V and J calls and the clone size are those of that table, but D and trimming were determined from the DNA. The sample table shows roughly 120,000 clones, and 90% are seen once. Approximately 4.6% of the sample is taken by the ten largest.

In Seattle, one collaborating source enrolled patients while the infection was active and tracked those patients longitudinally over the course of disease. Whole blood was collected in K2EDTA tubes by collaborating institutions according to the institutions' own protocols. For TCRbeta analysis, collaborators shipped samples as frozen whole blood, isolated PBMCs, or DNA extracted from either of those sample types. The chain uses TRBV15 and TRBJ2-7; TRBD1 aligns with 7 central bases. The TCR comes from a man aged 55-75 years with COVID-19, enrolled during active disease. Material for sequencing was peripheral blood. The DNA reads as follows: TGTGCCACCAGCACCGAGAAGGGGGCATACGAGCAGTACTTC. This translates into CATSTEKGAYEQYF.